Following are 27 T cell receptor beta chains from one sample sequenced in a study of OX40 agonist ivuxolimab in advanced cancers. Only in-frame clones appear in the TCRdb table, and some are missing; sequencing was by immunoSEQ multiplex PCR. The sample yields about 76,000 clones, 65% to 90% seen once. This specimen consisted of CD4+ or CD8+ T cells sorted from blood, obtained in a trial of the OX40 agonist ivuxolimab. All receptors come from an adult with an advanced solid tumor such as melanoma, head and neck, liver or kidney cancer.

The chain recombines TRBV11-3 with TRBJ2-3; D is possibly TRBD1 (5 bases). CDR3 length: 16 residues. Germline CDR1 is SGHNT and CDR2 is YENEEA. Trimming took off 2 bases at V and 1 base at J, with 13 bases between the two ends. The CDR3 DNA sequence: TGTGCCAGCAGCTTACCACTTCAGGGTCGCACAGATACGCAGTATTTT. It yields the protein CASSLPLQGRTDTQYF.

This clone has a handful of counts. The CDR3 spells CASSFTSGGARDTQYF. CDR3 nucleotides: TGTGCCAGCAGCTTTACTAGCGGGGGGGCGCGAGATACGCAGTATTTT. V usage is TRBV7-2 and J usage is TRBJ2-3, with 13 bases identical to TRBD2. With V trimmed by 3 bases and J by 5 bases, 5 bases remained unmatched. This CDR3 region has 16 residues. Germline CDR1 and CDR2: SGHTA and FQGNSA. Full variable domain (rest looked up from reference TRBV7-2 and TRBJ2-3): GAGVSQSPSNKVTEKGKDVELRCDPISGHTALYWYRQSLGQGLEFLIYFQGNSAPDKSGLPSDRFSAERTGGSVSTLTIQRTQQEDSAVYLCASSFTSGGARDTQYFGPGTRLTVL.

V gene TRBV10-3 combines with J gene TRBJ2-3; a possible D gene is TRBD2 (7 bases). The V and J ends lost 6 bases and 7 bases respectively, with 23 bases between them. The CDR3 is 16 amino acids. The germline gives CDR1 ENHRY, CDR2 SYGVKD. The CDR3 DNA reads TGTGCCATCAGCGCGGAGGGGGGGTTAAGCTCGAATACGCAGTATTTT. This codes for CAISAEGGLSSNTQYF.

The chain couples TRBV9 to TRBJ2-1; 7 bases are a match to TRBD2. V lost 0 bases to trimming and J lost 5 bases; unmatched junction nucleotides: 5. CDR3 length equals 15 residues. CDR1 and CDR2 (germline): SGDLS, YYNGEE. The chain's CDR3 is CASSVGSGVNNEQFF. In nucleotides, the CDR3 is TGTGCCAGCAGCGTAGGAAGCGGGGTGAACAATGAGCAGTTCTTC.

The CDR3 reads CASSLTSRGLYEQYF. CDR3 DNA sequence: TGTGCCAGCAGCTTAACTTCTAGGGGCCTTTACGAGCAGTACTTC. The gene calls are TRBV7-9 and TRBJ2-7; possible D gene TRBD1, 5 bases. The CDR3 contains 15 residues. Deletions cut 2 bases from V and 4 bases from J, with 15 bases between. Germline CDR1 reads SEHNR; CDR2 reads FQNEAQ (reference sequence).

This chain connects TRBV7-5 to TRBJ1-5; TRBD1, as called in the table, went unchecked against the DNA. TRBV7-5 constitutes a pseudogene. The CDR3 has 17 residues. CDR3 sequence reads: CARSPPKTGSSNQPQHF. The CDR3 nucleotides read TGTGCCAGAAGCCCGCCCAAGACAGGGAGTAGCAATCAGCCCCAGCATTTT.

This rearrangement joins TRBV7-3 to TRBJ1-1; TRBD1 matches at 8 bases. The germline V gene encodes CDR1 SGHTA and CDR2 FQGTGA. V lost 5 bases to trimming and J lost 4 bases; unmatched junction nucleotides: 6. The CDR3 loop spans 14 amino acids. In DNA form, the CDR3 reads TGTGCCAGCAGCCAACAGGGGGTGGTCACTGAAGCTTTCTTT. Its protein product is CASSQQGVVTEAFF.

V is TRBV7-2 and J is TRBJ1-2; a possible D gene is TRBD1 (5 bases). The germline V and J ends were trimmed by 4 bases and 4 bases, with 16 bases remaining between them. CDR1 and CDR2 (germline): SGHTA, FQGNSA. This CDR3 is built from 15 residues. The CDR3 bases are TGTGCCAGCAGCTCCCTCCCGGGACCCCTCTATGGCTACACCTTC. Its protein product is CASSSLPGPLYGYTF.

J is TRBJ2-2 and V is TRBV2, with D perhaps matching TRBD1 (5 bases). Trimming removed 7 bases from V and 3 bases from J, with 15 bases in between. CDR1 is SNHLY and CDR2 is FYNNEI in the germline V gene. This CDR3 contains 15 residues. The chain's CDR3 is CASTSQGMDTGELFF. The DNA of the CDR3 is TGTGCCAGCACCTCGCAGGGTATGGACACCGGGGAGCTGTTTTTT. The variable domain in full, completed from reference TRBV2 and TRBJ2-2, reads EPEVTQTPSHQVTQMGQEVILRCVPISNHLYFYWYRQILGQKVEFLVSFYNNEISEKSEIFDDQFSVERPDGSNFTLKIRSTKLEDSAMYFCASTSQGMDTGELFFGEGSRLTVL.

The V gene is TRBV7-3, the J gene TRBJ2-7; possible D gene TRBD1, 5 bases. Trimming pared 5 bases from V and 2 bases from J, leaving 25 bases between. The length of the CDR3 is 18 residues. The V gene's germline CDR1 is SGHTA and CDR2 FQGTGA. CDR3 protein: CASSPITPRRQWTYEQYF. The DNA for the CDR3 is TGTGCCAGCAGCCCAATTACCCCGCGAAGACAGTGGACCTACGAGCAGTACTTC.

The CDR3: CASSIFRASPTF. The CDR3 coding sequence is TGTGCCAGTAGTATATTCAGAGCTTCACCGACTTTC. V is TRBV19 and J is TRBJ2-6; D not resolved. Per germline, CDR1 LNHDA and CDR2 SQIVND (reference sequence). Trimming stripped 2 bases from V and 18 bases from J, with 14 bases between. The CDR3 is 12 residues long.

This chain joins TRBV30 and TRBJ1-3; D call uncertain. Per the germline V gene, CDR1 is GTSNPN and CDR2 is SVGIG (reference sequence). There are 12 residues in the CDR3. The V gene lost 4 bases and the J gene lost 4 bases, with 8 bases spanning the gap. The CDR3 coding sequence is TGTGCCTGGACGCCTTTAGGAAACACCATATATTTT. It is translated as CAWTPLGNTIYF.

The chain combines TRBV18 with TRBJ1-4; TRBD1 agrees at 8 bases. The CDR3 covers 15 residues. Germline-derived CDR1 and CDR2 are KGHSH and LQKENI. V lost 4 bases, J lost 8 bases, and 9 bases stayed unmatched. The CDR3 region has the DNA TGTGCCAGCTCACGAGTCGACAGGGGAGGGGAAAAACTGTTTTTT. Translating it yields CASSRVDRGGEKLFF.

The chain has TRBV29-1 and TRBJ1-5, with TRBD1 matching over 11 bases. The junction had 9 bases not matched to a gene; V was cut back by 7 bases and J by 4 bases. Looked up from germline, CDR1 is SQVTM and CDR2 is ANQGSEA. The CDR3 extends over 15 amino acids. The CDR3 protein is CSASSGQGGNQPQHF. DNA of the CDR3: TGCAGCGCCTCGTCGGGACAGGGGGGAAATCAGCCCCAGCATTTT.

Here the CDR3 reads CASSLGLDGHTEAFF. CDR3 DNA sequence: TGTGCCAGCAGCTTAGGGCTTGACGGTCACACTGAAGCTTTCTTT. The rearrangement joins TRBV5-5 to TRBJ1-1, with no clear D. The CDR3 is 15 residues long. V was pared by 2 bases and J by 3 bases, with 14 bases between. Germline V CDR1 and CDR2: SGHKS, YYEKEE (reference sequence).

This chain connects TRBV9 to TRBJ1-4, with TRBD1 as a possible D gene (5 bases). The CDR3 runs 14 residues. V lost 0 bases and J lost 6, with 9 bases in between. Germline V gene data show CDR1 as SGDLS and CDR2 as YYNGEE. The CDR3 region has the DNA TGTGCCAGCAGCGTAGACGGGACGCATGAAAAACTGTTTTTT. Translated, it gives CASSVDGTHEKLFF.

V usage is TRBV13 and J usage is TRBJ2-1; 13 nucleotides align to TRBD2. There are 18 residues in the CDR3. Per the germline V gene, CDR1 is PRHDT and CDR2 is FYEKMQ (reference sequence). V shed 5 bases and J 5 bases; nucleotides not matched to a gene: 12. CDR3 DNA: TGTGCCAGCAGCCGTCGGACTAGCGGGAGAATAAGAAACAATGAGCAGTTCTTC. Its translation is CASSRRTSGRIRNNEQFF.

The chain combines TRBV11-2 with TRBJ2-7; no firm D call. V lost 2 bases and J lost 1, with 6 bases in between. Germline values: CDR1 SGHAT, CDR2 FQNNGV. CDR3 length: 13 residues. CDR3 sequence (DNA): TGTGCCAGCAGCTTAACGCGATCCTACGAGCAGTACTTC. Its translation: CASSLTRSYEQYF.

V is TRBV19 and J is TRBJ2-7, with TRBD2 as a possible D gene (7 bases). Trimming took off 9 bases at V and 5 bases at J, with 23 bases between the two ends. The CDR3 has 15 amino acids. CDR1 and CDR2 (germline): LNHDA, SQIVND (reference sequence). The CDR3 region is CASVRGAGGTDEQYF. The CDR3 DNA follows: TGTGCCAGCGTCCGGGGGGCAGGTGGTACGGACGAGCAGTACTTC. Filled out from reference TRBV19 and TRBJ2-7, the complete variable domain reads DGGITQSPKYLFRKEGQNVTLSCEQNLNHDAMYWYRQDPGQGLRLIYYSQIVNDFQKGDIAEGYSVSREKKESFPLTVTSAQKNPTAFYLCASVRGAGGTDEQYFGPGTRLTVT.

The chain joins TRBV4-2 to TRBJ2-3, with 10 nucleotides matching TRBD2. CDR1 is LGHNA, CDR2 YNFKEQ, per germline. With V trimmed by 5 bases and J by 5 bases, 10 bases remained unmatched. The CDR3 sequence is 16 residues long. CDR3 coding DNA: TGTGCCAGCAGCTTGCGGATAGCGGGAGGCCTAGATACGCAGTATTTT. Encoded protein: CASSLRIAGGLDTQYF.

This chain joins TRBV5-4 and TRBJ2-3; weak D call: TRBD2 (6 bases). The CDR3 is made up of 15 amino acids. V lost 0 bases to trimming and J lost 1 base, with 9 bases between them. Germline V CDR1 and CDR2: SGHNT, YYREEE (reference sequence). DNA for the CDR3: TGTGCCAGCAGCTTGGATGGCGGGGGCACAGATACGCAGTATTTT. Protein sequence: CASSLDGGGTDTQYF.

The rearrangement links TRBV7-6 to TRBJ1-1; D gene ambiguous. V lost 5 bases and J lost 1, with 14 bases in between. Germline lookup yields CDR1 SGHVS and CDR2 FNYEAQ. The CDR3 covers 15 residues. This CDR3 reads CASSPFLDGNTEAFF. CDR3 sequence (DNA): TGTGCCAGCAGCCCTTTCTTAGATGGGAACACTGAAGCTTTCTTT.

This clone came up a few times. This chain links TRBV27 with TRBJ1-2, with 10 bases identical to TRBD1. There are 15 residues in the CDR3. V shed 3 bases, J shed 4 bases, and the junction held 5 bases outside the gene matches. CDR1 and CDR2 (germline): MNHEY, SMNVEV (reference sequence). The CDR3 here is CASSLEGQGSYGYTF. The CDR3 region has the DNA TGTGCCAGCAGTTTGGAGGGACAGGGGAGCTATGGCTACACCTTC.

The V call is TRBV4-3, the J call TRBJ2-3, with D uncertain. Germline loops: CDR1 LGHNA, CDR2 YSLEER. The CDR3 covers 15 residues. Trimming took 1 base from V and 3 from J, leaving 11 bases between them. CDR3 residues: CASSQGYGWTDTQYF. CDR3 DNA sequence: TGCGCCAGCAGCCAAGGGTACGGATGGACAGATACGCAGTATTTT.

The chain uses TRBV18 and TRBJ1-1, with D perhaps TRBD1 (5 bases). This CDR3 comprises 13 residues. The V gene's germline CDR1 is KGHSH and CDR2 LQKENI. The germline V and J ends were trimmed by 6 bases and 4 bases, with 12 bases remaining between them. This CDR3 reads CASSQDTRTEAFF. The DNA for the CDR3 is TGTGCCAGCTCTCAGGACACACGCACTGAAGCTTTCTTT.

J is TRBJ2-2 and V is TRBV4-3; D unresolved. The CDR3 is 15 residues long. Germline CDR1 and CDR2: LGHNA and YSLEER. Trimming removed 0 bases at V and 7 bases at J, with 12 bases between. CDR3 sequence reads: CASSQDRYLGGELFF. The DNA for the CDR3 is TGCGCCAGCAGCCAAGATCGATACCTCGGCGGGGAGCTGTTTTTT.

As DNA, the CDR3 is TGCAGCGTTGACCCGGACAGGGGGGGTACTGAAGCTTTCTTT. Its protein is CSVDPDRGGTEAFF. The rearrangement joins TRBV29-1 to TRBJ1-1, with TRBD1 identical over 10 bases. V lost 3 bases and J lost 5; bases outside the gene matches: 6. Looked up from germline, CDR1 is SQVTM and CDR2 is ANQGSEA. This CDR3 region has 14 residues.